This T cell receptor (beta chain) was sequenced for a study of blood T cell repertoires in COVID-19. Study summary: PBMCs, B-cell-depleted T cells, or T cells were the source of the cDNA or gDNA that made up the material.

Profiling relied on immunoSEQ multiplex PCR, and the TCRdb table lists in-frame clones only, not all of them. The top ten clones hold 3.6% of a sample with 150,000 to 200,000 clones, about 86% of them seen once. Trimming removed 1 base from V and 5 bases from J; junction bases left unmatched: 5. This CDR3 contains 15 residues. Germline V gene data show CDR1 as SGHTA and CDR2 as FQGNSA. The TCR was taken from a woman aged 50 to 65 in a cohort exposed to, infected with or recovered from COVID-19 (not recorded which). The V and J genes are TRBV7-2 and TRBJ1-1, with 9 bases matching TRBD1. Sequencing was performed on PBMCs or T cells enriched from blood (not recorded which). The CDR3 nucleotides are TGTGCCAGCAGCTTAGGGACAGGGGTGGAGACTGAAGCTTTCTTT. Translated: CASSLGTGVETEAFF. Full variable domain (missing parts from reference TRBV7-2 and TRBJ1-1): GAGVSQSPSNKVTEKGKDVELRCDPISGHTALYWYRQSLGQGLEFLIYFQGNSAPDKSGLPSDRFSAERTGGSVSTLTIQRTQQEDSAVYLCASSLGTGVETEAFFGQGTRLTVV.